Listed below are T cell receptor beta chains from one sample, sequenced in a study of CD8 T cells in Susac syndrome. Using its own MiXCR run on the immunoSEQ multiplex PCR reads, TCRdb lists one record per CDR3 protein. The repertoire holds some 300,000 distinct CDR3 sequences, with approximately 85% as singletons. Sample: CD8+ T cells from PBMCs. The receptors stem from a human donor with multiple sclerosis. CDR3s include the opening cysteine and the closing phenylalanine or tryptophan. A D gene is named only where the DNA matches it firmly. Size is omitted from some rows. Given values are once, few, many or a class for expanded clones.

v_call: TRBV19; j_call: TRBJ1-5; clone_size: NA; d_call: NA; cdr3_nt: TGTGTCAGTGGGGACGGAATCAATCAGCCCCAGCATTTT; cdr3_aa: CVSGDGINQPQHF
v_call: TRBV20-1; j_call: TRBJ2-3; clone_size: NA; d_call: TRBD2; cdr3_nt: TGCAGTGCTAGTGACGTTGCGGGGGAGGATACGCAGTATTTT; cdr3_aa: CSASDVAGEDTQYF
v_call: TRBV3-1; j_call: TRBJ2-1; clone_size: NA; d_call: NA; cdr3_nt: TGTGCCAGCAGCCCTAGCGCCGGGGCCTACAATGAGCAGTTCTTC; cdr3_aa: CASSPSAGAYNEQFF
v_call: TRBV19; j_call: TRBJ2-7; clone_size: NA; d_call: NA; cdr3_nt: TGTGCCAGTAGTATTTCGACAGGTCGGTACGAGCAGTACTTC; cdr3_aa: CASSISTGRYEQYF
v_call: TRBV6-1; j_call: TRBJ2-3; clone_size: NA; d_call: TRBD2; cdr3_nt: TGTGCCAGCAGTACCACCCTACTAGCGGGAGTAGGGGATACGCAGTATTTT; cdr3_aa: CASSTTLLAGVGDTQYF
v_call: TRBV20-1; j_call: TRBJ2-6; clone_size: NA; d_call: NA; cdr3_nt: TGCAGTGCCTCCCACGGGGGAACTGGGGCCAACGTCCTGACTTTC; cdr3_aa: CSASHGGTGANVLTF
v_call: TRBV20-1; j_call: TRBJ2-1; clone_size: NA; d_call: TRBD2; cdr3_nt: TGCAGTGCTAGGGGACTAGCGTGGATTTCCTACAATGAGCAGTTCTTC; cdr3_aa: CSARGLAWISYNEQFF
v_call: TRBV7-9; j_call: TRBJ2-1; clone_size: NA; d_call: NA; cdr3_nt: TGTGCCAGCGGAGAGACTGGCGCCTCCTACAATGAGCAGTTCTTC; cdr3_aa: CASGETGASYNEQFF
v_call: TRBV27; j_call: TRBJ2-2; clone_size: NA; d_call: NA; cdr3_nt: TGTGCCAGCAGTCCCCTGAACACCGGGGAGCTGTTTTTT; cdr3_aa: CASSPLNTGELFF
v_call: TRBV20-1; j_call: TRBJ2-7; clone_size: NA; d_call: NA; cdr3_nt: TGCAGTGCTAGAGATCGTGTCGAAACCTACGAGCAGTACTTC; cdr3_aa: CSARDRVETYEQYF
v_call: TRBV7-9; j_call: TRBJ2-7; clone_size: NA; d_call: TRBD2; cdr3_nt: TGTGCCAGCAGCCACACCCTCCTGGGACTAGCGGGAGCCTACGAGCAGTACTTC; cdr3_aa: CASSHTLLGLAGAYEQYF
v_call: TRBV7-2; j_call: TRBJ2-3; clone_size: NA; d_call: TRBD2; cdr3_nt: TGTGCCAGCAGCTTAACAGCGGGAGTTGGGAGCACAGATACGCAGTATTTT; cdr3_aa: CASSLTAGVGSTDTQYF
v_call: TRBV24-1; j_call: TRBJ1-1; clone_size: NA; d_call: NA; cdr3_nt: TGTGCCACCAGTGATAACCCGCAGGGCTCTGAAGCTTTCTTT; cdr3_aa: CATSDNPQGSEAFF
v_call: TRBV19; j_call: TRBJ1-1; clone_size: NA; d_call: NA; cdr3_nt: TGTGCCAGTACTCAGGGGAACACTGAAGCTTTCTTT; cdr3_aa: CASTQGNTEAFF
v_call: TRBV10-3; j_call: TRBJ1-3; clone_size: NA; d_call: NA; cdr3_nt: TGTGCCATCAGTGACCAGAGGCAGAAAGGAAACACCATATATTTT; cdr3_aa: CAISDQRQKGNTIYF
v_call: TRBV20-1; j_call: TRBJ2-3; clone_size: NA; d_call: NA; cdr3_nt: TGCAGTGCGGAGTGGGGACTTCGCACAGATACGCAGTATTTT; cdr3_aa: CSAEWGLRTDTQYF
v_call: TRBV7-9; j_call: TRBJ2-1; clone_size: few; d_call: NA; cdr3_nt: TGTGCCAGCAGCTTGGAGTCTAATGAGCAGTTCTTC; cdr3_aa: CASSLESNEQFF